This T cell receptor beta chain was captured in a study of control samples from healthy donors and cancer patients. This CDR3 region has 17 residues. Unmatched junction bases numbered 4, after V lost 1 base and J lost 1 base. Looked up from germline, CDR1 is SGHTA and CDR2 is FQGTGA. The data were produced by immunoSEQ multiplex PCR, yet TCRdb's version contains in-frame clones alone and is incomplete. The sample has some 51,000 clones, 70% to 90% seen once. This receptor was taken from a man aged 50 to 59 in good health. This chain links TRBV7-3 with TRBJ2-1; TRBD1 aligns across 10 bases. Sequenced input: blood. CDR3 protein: CASSLRGTGVSYNEQFF. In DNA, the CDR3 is TGTGCCAGCAGCTTAAGGGGGACAGGGGTTTCCTACAATGAGCAGTTCTTC.